These 3 T cell receptor beta chains originate from one sample sequenced in a study of OX40 agonist ivuxolimab in advanced cancers. Produced via immunoSEQ multiplex PCR; TCRdb's table is partial and in-frame only. In the table there are about 83,000 clones, roughly nine tenths of which are singletons. The sequences come from CD4+ or CD8+ T cells sorted from blood, collected in a trial of the OX40 agonist ivuxolimab. The receptors here all came from an adult with an advanced solid tumor such as melanoma, head and neck, liver or kidney cancer.

In its sample, this clone was seen once. The V gene is TRBV6-5, the J gene TRBJ2-1; 10 nucleotides agree with TRBD2. Germline lookup yields CDR1 MNHEY and CDR2 SVGAGI. The CDR3 extends over 15 amino acids. The J segment lost 6 bases and the V segment lost 6 bases, leaving 8 bases of the junction unmatched. The CDR3 sequence is CASRPGLAASNEQFF. In DNA, the CDR3 is TGTGCCAGCAGACCCGGACTAGCGGCTTCCAATGAGCAGTTCTTC.

V usage is TRBV28 and J usage is TRBJ1-5; D is unresolved. The CDR3 extends over 15 amino acids. In germline, CDR1 is MDHEN, CDR2 SYDVKM. The ends were cut back, 1 base at V and 0 bases at J, with 7 bases in the middle. This CDR3 is CASSLFEVSNQPQHF. CDR3 in DNA: TGTGCCAGCAGTTTATTCGAGGTTAGCAATCAGCCCCAGCATTTT.

This sequence joins TRBV28 and TRBJ2-4; TRBD1 agrees at 8 bases. This CDR3 contains 14 residues. The germline gives CDR1 MDHEN, CDR2 SYDVKM. The V gene end was trimmed by 4 bases and the J gene end by 5 bases; junction bases not matched to a gene: 4. The DNA of the CDR3 is TGTGCCAGCAGTTCCGGGACAGGCGAAAACATTCAGTACTTC. It specifies CASSSGTGENIQYF. Filled out from reference TRBV28 and TRBJ2-4, the complete variable domain reads DVKVTQSSRYLVKRTGEKVFLECVQDMDHENMFWYRQDPGLGLRLIYFSYDVKMKEKGDIPEGYSVSREKKERFSLILESASTNQTSMYLCASSSGTGENIQYFGAGTRLSVL.